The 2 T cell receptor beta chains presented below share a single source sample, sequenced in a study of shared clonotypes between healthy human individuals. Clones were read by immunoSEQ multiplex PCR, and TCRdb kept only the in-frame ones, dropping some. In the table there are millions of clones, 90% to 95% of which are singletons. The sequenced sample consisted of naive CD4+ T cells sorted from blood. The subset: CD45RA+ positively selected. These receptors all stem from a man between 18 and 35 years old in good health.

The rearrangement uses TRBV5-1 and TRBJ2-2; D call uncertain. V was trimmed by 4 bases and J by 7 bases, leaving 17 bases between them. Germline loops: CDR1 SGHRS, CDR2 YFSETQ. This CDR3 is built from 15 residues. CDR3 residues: CASSPTVIDDGELFF. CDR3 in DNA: TGCGCCAGCAGCCCGACGGTAATAGACGACGGGGAGCTGTTTTTT.

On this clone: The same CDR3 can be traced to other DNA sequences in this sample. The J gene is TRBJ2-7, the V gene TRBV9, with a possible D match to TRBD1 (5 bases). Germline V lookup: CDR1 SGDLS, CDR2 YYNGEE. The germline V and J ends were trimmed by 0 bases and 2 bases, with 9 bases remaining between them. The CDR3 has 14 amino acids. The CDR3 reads CASSVGGGTYEQYF. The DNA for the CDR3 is TGTGCCAGCAGCGTAGGGGGCGGTACCTACGAGCAGTACTTC.